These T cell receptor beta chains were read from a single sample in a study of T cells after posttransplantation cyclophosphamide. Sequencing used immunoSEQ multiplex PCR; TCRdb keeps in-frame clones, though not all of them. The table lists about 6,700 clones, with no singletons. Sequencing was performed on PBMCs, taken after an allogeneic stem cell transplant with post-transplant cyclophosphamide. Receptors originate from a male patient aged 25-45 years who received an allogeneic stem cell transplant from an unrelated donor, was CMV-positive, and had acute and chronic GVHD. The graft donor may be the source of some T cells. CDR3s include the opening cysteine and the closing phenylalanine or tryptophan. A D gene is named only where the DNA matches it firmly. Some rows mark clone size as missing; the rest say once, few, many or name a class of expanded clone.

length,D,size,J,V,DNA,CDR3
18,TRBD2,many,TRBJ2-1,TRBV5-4,TGTGCCAGCGCCGGATCGGCTGGGGGACTAGCGGTCTACAATGAGCAGTTCTTC,CASAGSAGGLAVYNEQFF
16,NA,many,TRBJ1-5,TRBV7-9,TGTGCCAGCAGCTTAGGGTCCAGGGCGGGCAATCAGCCCCAGCATTTT,CASSLGSRAGNQPQHF
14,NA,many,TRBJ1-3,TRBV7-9,TGTGCCAGCAGACCGCCTCACACAGGAAACACCATATATTTT,CASRPPHTGNTIYF
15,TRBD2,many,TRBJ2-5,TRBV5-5,TGTGCCAGCAGCTTGGCCTCGGGGGGATGGGAGACCCAGTACTTC,CASSLASGGWETQYF
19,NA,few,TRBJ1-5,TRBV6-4,TGTGCCAGCAGTGCTCGGTCTGTTTCCGGGGGTTTGAGCAATCAGCCCCAGCATTTT,CASSARSVSGGLSNQPQHF
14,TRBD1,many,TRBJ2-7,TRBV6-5,TGTGCCAGCAGCCGCGACAGGGGCGCCTACGAGCAGTACTTC,CASSRDRGAYEQYF
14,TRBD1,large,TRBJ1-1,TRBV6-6,TGTGCCAGCAGTCTTTCGGACAGGGCGGCTGAAGCTTTCTTT,CASSLSDRAAEAFF
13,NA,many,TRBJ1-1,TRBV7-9,TGTGCCAGCAGCTCGGACAGTTTTCTTGGGGCTTTCTTT,CASSSDSFLGAFF
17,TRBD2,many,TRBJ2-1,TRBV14,TGTGCCAGCAGCCAAGGGTCGACTAGCGGGAGTCATAATGAGCAGTTCTTC,CASSQGSTSGSHNEQFF
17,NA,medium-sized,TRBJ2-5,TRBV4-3,TGCGCCAGCAGCCAAGATCAGGGCTCTCTCGACCAAGAGACCCAGTACTTC,CASSQDQGSLDQETQYF
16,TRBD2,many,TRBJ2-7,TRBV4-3,TGCGCCAGCAGCCAAGGACTAGCGGGAAACCCCTACGAGCAGTACTTC,CASSQGLAGNPYEQYF
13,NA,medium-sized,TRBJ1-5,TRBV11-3,TGTGCCAGCAGTCACGAGAGCAATCAGCCCCAGCATTTT,CASSHESNQPQHF
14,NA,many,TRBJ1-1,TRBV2,TGTGCCAGCAGTGACCTAGGGGGGAACACTGAAGCTTTCTTT,CASSDLGGNTEAFF
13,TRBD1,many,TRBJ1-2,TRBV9,TGTGCCAGCAGCGTAGACAGGGGCTATGGCTACACCTTC,CASSVDRGYGYTF
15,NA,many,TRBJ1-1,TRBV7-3,TGTGCCAGCAGCTTGCATTCGGACACCGGCACTGAAGCTTTCTTT,CASSLHSDTGTEAFF
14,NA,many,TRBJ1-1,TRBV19,TGTGCCAGTAGTCCCCGCGCAGGGAACACTGAAGCTTTCTTT,CASSPRAGNTEAFF
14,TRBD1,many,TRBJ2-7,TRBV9,TGTGCCAGCAGCGTAGGGACAGGTTACTACGAGCAGTACTTC,CASSVGTGYYEQYF
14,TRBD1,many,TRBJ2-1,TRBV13,TGTGCCAGCAGCCAGGGGACAGGGGCCGAAGAGCAGTTCTTC,CASSQGTGAEEQFF
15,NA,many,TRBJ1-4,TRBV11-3,TGTGCCAGCAGCCTGAAGCGGCTGAGACGTGAAAAACTGTTTTTT,CASSLKRLRREKLFF
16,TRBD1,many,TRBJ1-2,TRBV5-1,TGCGCCAGCAGCTTGGAGGGACAGGGACAGATCGATGGCTACACCTTC,CASSLEGQGQIDGYTF
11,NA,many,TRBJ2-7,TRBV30,TGTGCCTGGGCGCTAGAGGACGAGCAGTACTTC,CAWALEDEQYF
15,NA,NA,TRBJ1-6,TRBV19,TGTGCCAGTAGTGGCGGAGGAAGGGCCATCTCACCCCTCCACTTT,CASSGGGRAISPLHF
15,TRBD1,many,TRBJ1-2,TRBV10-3,TGTGCCATCAGTGAGAGTTTGGGACAGTACTATGGCTACACCTTC,CAISESLGQYYGYTF
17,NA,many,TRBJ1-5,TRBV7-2,TGTGCCAGCAGCCCGCACCCTACAGGTTATAGCAATCAGCCCCAGCATTTT,CASSPHPTGYSNQPQHF
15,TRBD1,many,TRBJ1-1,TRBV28,TGTGCCAGCAGGTCCCTTGGAGGGGGCAACACTGAAGCTTTCTTT,CASRSLGGGNTEAFF
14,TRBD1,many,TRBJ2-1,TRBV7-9,TGTGGGGAGAGGGGGCTCAGCTCCTACAATGAGCAGTTCTTC,CGERGLSSYNEQFF
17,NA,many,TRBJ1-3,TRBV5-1,TGCGCCAGCAGCCCCGGAGATAGGGGTGACTCTGGAAACACCATATATTTT,CASSPGDRGDSGNTIYF
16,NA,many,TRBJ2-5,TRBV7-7,TGTGCTAGCAGCTTAGGGGGGACAGTTGGTCAAGAGACCCAGTACTTC,CASSLGGTVGQETQYF